This TCR beta chain was documented in a study of CD8+ T cells in alopecia areata. Findings and caveats of the study: Sequences from scalp samples also cover resident alphabeta T cells of normal skin.

In each case, RNA was isolated and then reverse transcribed into cDNA as the sequencing template. Method: immunoSEQ multiplex PCR; TCRdb's copy keeps in-frame clones and lacks some. The table shows roughly 150,000 clones, with roughly 53% occurring only once. A word on this clone: Its specificity is not known.

Germline lookup yields CDR1 SGDLS and CDR2 YYNGEE. The CDR3 spans 14 residues. The J segment lost 0 bases and the V segment lost 4 bases, leaving 3 bases of the junction unmatched. The sequence was collected from a human donor with alopecia areata. This specimen was CD4+ T cells sorted from blood, taken at week 0. The chain has TRBV9 and TRBJ2-7, with 8 bases fitting TRBD2. The CDR3 loop reads CASSPGLASYEQYF. The DNA of the CDR3 is TGTGCCAGCAGCCCTGGACTAGCCTCCTACGAGCAGTACTTC.